These 13 T cell receptor beta chains originate from one sample sequenced in a study of CD8+ T cells in alopecia areata. TCR sequencing used cDNA made by reverse transcription of extracted RNA. The data were produced by immunoSEQ multiplex PCR, yet TCRdb's version contains in-frame clones alone and is incomplete. Of 130,000 to 150,000 clones listed, approximately 50% are singletons. The specimen sequenced was CD4+ T cells sorted from blood. The receptors derive from a human donor with alopecia areata.

This chain uses TRBV30 with TRBJ2-5; 8 nucleotides line up with TRBD2. This CDR3 has 12 amino acids. Germline lookup yields CDR1 GTSNPN and CDR2 SVGIG (reference sequence). Trimming cost V 7 bases and J 5 bases; bases outside gene matches: 6. CDR3 in amino acids: CASRPGGETQYF. DNA of the CDR3: TGTGCCTCCCGGCCGGGAGGGGAGACCCAGTACTTC.

This clone was counted only a few times. This chain uses TRBV11-1 with TRBJ2-2; the D call may be TRBD1 or TRBD2 (5 bases each). Trimming took off 6 bases at V and 3 bases at J, with 11 bases between the two ends. This CDR3 has 14 residues. From germline, CDR1 is SGHAT and CDR2 FQDESV (reference sequence). Here the CDR3 DNA reads TGTGCCAGCAGACGGGACCGAGACACCGGGGAGCTGTTTTTT. It yields the protein CASRRDRDTGELFF.

The V gene is TRBV30, the J gene TRBJ2-6; the D is unclear. The V and J ends lost 1 base and 3 bases respectively, with 10 bases between them. The V gene's germline CDR1 is GTSNPN and CDR2 SVGIG (reference sequence). The CDR3 is made up of 15 amino acids. CDR3 in amino acids: CAWSAWLVGANVLTF. The CDR3 DNA reads TGTGCCTGGAGTGCATGGCTGGTTGGGGCCAACGTCCTGACTTTC. The variable domain in full, with the rest retrieved from reference TRBV30 and TRBJ2-6, is SQTIHQWPATLVQPVGSPLSLECTVEGTSNPNLYWYRQAAGRGLQLLFYSVGIGQISSEVPQNLSASRPQDRQFILSSKKLLLSDSGFYLCAWSAWLVGANVLTFGAGSRLTVL.

V and J are TRBV20-1 and TRBJ1-1; possible D gene TRBD1, 5 bases. Trimming left V 6 bases short and J 2 bases short, with 7 bases between. The CDR3 has 11 residues. Per the germline V gene, CDR1 is DFQATT and CDR2 is SNEGSKA (reference sequence). CDR3 bases: TGCAGTGCCAGGGATAACACTGAAGCTTTCTTT. This encodes CSARDNTEAFF.

The chain is built from TRBV5-1 and TRBJ2-3; no clear D gene. V gave up 4 bases and J gave up 6 bases, with 9 bases separating them. The length of the CDR3 is 12 residues. Germline V gives CDR1 SGHRS, CDR2 YFSETQ. In DNA form, the CDR3 reads TGCGCCAGCAGCCTACCTCCGGATACGCAGTATTTT. Translating gives CASSLPPDTQYF.

This clone was seen only a few times. The chain carries TRBV7-2 and TRBJ1-1, with D possibly matching TRBD1 (5 bases). The V and J ends lost 3 bases and 5 bases respectively, with 19 bases between them. In germline, CDR1 is SGHTA, CDR2 FQGNSA. The CDR3 runs 16 residues. The CDR3 DNA is TGTGCCAGCAGCTTTCTCCCCGAGGCAGGGAGAACTGAAGCTTTCTTT. Protein: CASSFLPEAGRTEAFF.

Only one count was recorded for this clone. The chain employs TRBV6-5 and TRBJ1-1, with unresolved D. Germline assignment: CDR1 MNHEY and CDR2 SVGAGI. The CDR3 has 13 residues. The V gene lost 5 bases and the J gene lost 0 bases, with 7 bases spanning the gap. CDR3 amino acids: CASSNNMNTEAFF. The CDR3, as DNA: TGTGCCAGCAGTAACAATATGAACACTGAAGCTTTCTTT.

This clone was seen a handful of times. The V call is TRBV28, the J call TRBJ2-4; D not certain. The CDR3 loop spans 12 amino acids. V lost 1 base to trimming and J lost 9 bases, with 7 bases between them. Germline V CDR1 and CDR2: MDHEN, SYDVKM. CDR3 in amino acids: CASSLSDGIQYF. The CDR3 DNA follows: TGTGCCAGCAGTTTATCGGACGGCATTCAGTACTTC.

This clone was found a few times. The chain has TRBV29-1 and TRBJ1-1; D is unclear. Germline CDR1 SQVTM, CDR2 ANQGSEA. The germline V and J ends were trimmed by 7 bases and 0 bases, with 9 bases remaining between them. The CDR3 consists of 12 residues. In DNA, the CDR3 is TGCAGCGCCGATCTATTGAACACTGAAGCTTTCTTT. Amino acids: CSADLLNTEAFF.

This chain links TRBV5-4 with TRBJ2-3; D is possibly TRBD2 (6 bases). Trimming shortened V by 1 base and J by 6 bases, and 15 bases separated the two germline ends. Per the germline V gene, CDR1 is SGHNT and CDR2 is YYREEE (reference sequence). The length of the CDR3 is 15 residues. DNA for the CDR3: TGTGCCAGCAGCTTGAGGGGACTGCCTCTGGATACGCAGTATTTT. Translated: CASSLRGLPLDTQYF.

The chain uses TRBV2 and TRBJ1-2; D not resolved. Deletions cut 4 bases from V and 5 bases from J, with 11 bases between. In germline, CDR1 is SNHLY, CDR2 FYNNEI. The CDR3 covers 13 residues. CDR3 nucleotides: TGTGCCAGCAGTGCGCCCCCACCGTATGGCTACACCTTC. Translated, it gives CASSAPPPYGYTF.

This clone came up a few times. The chain's CDR3 is CASSLNYNEQFF. The CDR3 coding sequence is TGTGCCAGCAGCCTGAATTACAATGAGCAGTTCTTC. The chain links TRBV7-9 to TRBJ2-1; unclear D gene. The germline V gene encodes CDR1 SEHNR and CDR2 FQNEAQ (reference sequence). CDR3 size: 12 residues. V was pared by 5 bases and J by 4 bases, with 6 bases between.

The gene calls are TRBV9 and TRBJ2-1, with D unclear. The CDR3 is made up of 15 amino acids. Trimming left V 3 bases short and J 4 bases short, with 14 bases between. CDR1 is SGDLS and CDR2 is YYNGEE in the germline V gene. CDR3 sequence reads: CASSAPSARYNEQFF. The CDR3 coding sequence is TGTGCCAGCAGCGCACCCTCGGCACGTTACAATGAGCAGTTCTTC. The whole variable domain, remainder taken from reference TRBV9 and TRBJ2-1, is DSGVTQTPKHLITATGQRVTLRCSPRSGDLSVYWYQQSLDQGLQFLIQYYNGEERAKGNILERFSAQQFPDLHSELNLSSLELGDSALYFCASSAPSARYNEQFFGPGTRLTVL.